Listed below are T cell receptor beta chains from one sample, sequenced in a study of blood T cells in healthy people across ages. TCRdb reanalysed the 5' RACE reads using MiXCR and keeps one entry per CDR3 protein. The sample records around 2 million distinct CDR3 sequences, about two fifths being singletons. The sequenced sample consisted of blood. The receptors come from a human donor in good health. Each CDR3 is given with its conserved first and last residue. Each record gives: J gene, V gene, D gene, clone size, CDR3 DNA, CDR3 protein. The D gene is left open where the match is weak. Expanded clones get a size class; other rows say once, few or many, or leave the size out.

TRBJ1-1	TRBV29-1	TRBD1	few	TGCAGCGTACTCGGGACAGGGGGTTACAACGAAGCTTTCTTT	CSVLGTGGYNEAFF
TRBJ1-2	TRBV12-3/TRBV12-4	-	-	TGTGCCAGCAGTCCGGATGAGTATTATGGCTACACCTTC	CASSPDEYYGYTF
TRBJ2-7	TRBV7-9	-	-	TGTGCCAGCAGCTTAGATCCCAGACTGCCAGGCGAGCAGTACTTC	CASSLDPRLPGEQYF
TRBJ2-7	TRBV5-5	-	-	TGTGCCAGCAGCTCAGACATGTTTCGAGAGACCAAGTACTTC	CASSSDMFRETKYF
TRBJ2-1	TRBV12-3/TRBV12-4	TRBD1	-	TGTGCCAGCAGGGGGACAGGGAGTAGAGAGACCCAGTTCTTC	CASRGTGSRETQFF
TRBJ2-7	TRBV6-2/TRBV6-3	-	-	TGTGCCAGCATGGGTAGCAGCTCCTGCGAGCAGTACTTC	CASMGSSSCEQYF
TRBJ2-5	TRBV20-1	-	few	TGCAGTGCTATTCTCCCCCGAGAGGGAGAGGAGACCCAGTACTTC	CSAILPREGEETQYF
TRBJ2-3	TRBV7-9	TRBD2	few	TGTGCCAGCAGCTCGTTACTAGCGGGGGTAGATACGCAGTATTTT	CASSSLLAGVDTQYF
TRBJ2-1	TRBV6-5	TRBD2	few	TGTGCCAGCAGTTTAATAGCGGGGGGGCCCTCCAATGAGCAGTTCTTC	CASSLIAGGPSNEQFF
TRBJ2-1	TRBV5-1	-	few	TGCGCCAGCAGCCAGGACCCGTTTATATACAATGAGCAGTTCTTC	CASSQDPFIYNEQFF
TRBJ2-1	TRBV7-8	TRBD2	-	TGTGCCAGCAGCCCCTTCGGGCTAGCGGGGAGTGACAATGAGCAGTTCTTC	CASSPFGLAGSDNEQFF
TRBJ2-7	TRBV2	-	-	TGTGCCAGCAGTGAACTGGCGTCCGAGCAGTACTTC	CASSELASEQYF
TRBJ2-5	TRBV4-1	-	-	TGCGCCAGCAGCCAAGGCCCGAGGGGGGGGCAGGAGACCCAGTACTTC	CASSQGPRGGQETQYF
TRBJ1-2	TRBV6-1	-	many	TGTGCCAGCAGCCGGGGAGGATGGACAGAGGCTAACTATGGCTACACCTTC	CASSRGGWTEANYGYTF
TRBJ2-5	TRBV12-3/TRBV12-4	-	-	TGTGCCAGCAGTTTGGACGGTGTGGTCGGTGGCCCAAAAGAGACCCAGTACTTC	CASSLDGVVGGPKETQYF
TRBJ1-2	TRBV15	-	-	TGTGCCACCAGCAGGGGACATTTCTATGGCTACACCTTC	CATSRGHFYGYTF